The T cell receptor beta chain described here comes from a study of shared clonotypes between healthy human individuals. Germline V gene lookup returns CDR1 MDHEN and CDR2 SYDVKM. This CDR3 is built from 15 residues. Trimming cost V 5 bases and J 4 bases, with 17 bases left between them. Method: immunoSEQ multiplex PCR; TCRdb's copy keeps in-frame clones and lacks some. This table has nearly 750,000 clones, 55% to 75% appearing once. This clonotype originated in a woman in her 30s in good health. Source material: memory CD4+ T cells sorted from blood. Regarding subset: CD45RA-negative fraction. V gene TRBV28 combines with J gene TRBJ1-1; possible D gene TRBD1, 6 bases. The CDR3 bases are TGTGCCAGCAGTCCGACCACAGGGATGCCCACTGAAGCTTTCTTT. This codes for CASSPTTGMPTEAFF.